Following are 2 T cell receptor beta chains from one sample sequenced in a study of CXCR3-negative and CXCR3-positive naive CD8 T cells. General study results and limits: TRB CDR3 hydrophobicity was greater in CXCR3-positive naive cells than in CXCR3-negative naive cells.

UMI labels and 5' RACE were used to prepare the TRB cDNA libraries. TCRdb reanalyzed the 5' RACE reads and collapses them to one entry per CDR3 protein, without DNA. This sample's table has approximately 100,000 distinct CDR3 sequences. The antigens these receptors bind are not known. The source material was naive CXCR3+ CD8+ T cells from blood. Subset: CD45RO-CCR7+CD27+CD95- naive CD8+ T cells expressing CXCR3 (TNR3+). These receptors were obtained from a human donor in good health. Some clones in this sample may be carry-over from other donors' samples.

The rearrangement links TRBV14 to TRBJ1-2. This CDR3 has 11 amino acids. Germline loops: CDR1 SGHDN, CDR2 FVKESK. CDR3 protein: CASSQSYGYTF.

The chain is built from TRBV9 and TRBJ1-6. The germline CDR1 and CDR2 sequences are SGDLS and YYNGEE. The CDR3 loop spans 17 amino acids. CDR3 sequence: CASSAFGGSSYNSPLHF.